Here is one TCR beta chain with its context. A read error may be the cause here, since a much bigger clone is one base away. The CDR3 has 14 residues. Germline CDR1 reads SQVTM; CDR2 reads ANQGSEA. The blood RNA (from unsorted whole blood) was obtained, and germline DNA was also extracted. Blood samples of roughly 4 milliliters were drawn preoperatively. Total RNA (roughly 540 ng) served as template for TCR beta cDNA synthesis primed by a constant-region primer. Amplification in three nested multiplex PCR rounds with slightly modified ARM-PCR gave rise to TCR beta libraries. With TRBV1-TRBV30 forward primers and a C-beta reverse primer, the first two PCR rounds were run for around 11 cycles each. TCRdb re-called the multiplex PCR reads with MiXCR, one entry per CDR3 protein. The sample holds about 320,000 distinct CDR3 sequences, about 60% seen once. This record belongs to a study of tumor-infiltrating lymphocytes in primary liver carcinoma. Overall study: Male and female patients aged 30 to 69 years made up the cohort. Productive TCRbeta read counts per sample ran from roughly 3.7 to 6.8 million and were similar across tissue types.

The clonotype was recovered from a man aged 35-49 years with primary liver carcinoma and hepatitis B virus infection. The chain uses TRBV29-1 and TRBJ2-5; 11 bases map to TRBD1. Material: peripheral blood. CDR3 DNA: TGCAACGGTACCGGGACAGGGGGAGGAGAGACCCAGTACTTC. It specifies CNGTGTGGGETQYF.